This TCR beta chain derives from a study of CD8 T cells in Susac syndrome. The CDR3 has 14 amino acids. Trimming cost V 6 bases and J 0 bases; bases outside gene matches: 8. CDR1 and CDR2 from the germline V gene are DFQATT and SNEGSKA (reference sequence). TCR beta sequences were obtained from blood CD8+ and CD4+ T cells. TEMRA cells were FACS-enriched, while CD8+ and CD4+ T cells were negatively isolated. Random hexamers primed reverse transcription of about 0.45 to 1 ug RNA. From the immunoSEQ multiplex PCR reads, TCRdb called clonotypes with MiXCR, one entry per CDR3 protein. The table includes about 110,000 distinct CDR3 sequences, 95% to 98% detected once.

The source of this sequence is a human donor in good health. Sequenced sample: CD4+ T cells from PBMCs. V gene TRBV20-1 combines with J gene TRBJ2-7; TRBD2 matches 7 bases. This CDR3 is CSAGKRGPSYEQYF. The DNA of the CDR3 is TGCAGTGCGGGCAAGCGGGGTCCCTCCTACGAGCAGTACTTC.